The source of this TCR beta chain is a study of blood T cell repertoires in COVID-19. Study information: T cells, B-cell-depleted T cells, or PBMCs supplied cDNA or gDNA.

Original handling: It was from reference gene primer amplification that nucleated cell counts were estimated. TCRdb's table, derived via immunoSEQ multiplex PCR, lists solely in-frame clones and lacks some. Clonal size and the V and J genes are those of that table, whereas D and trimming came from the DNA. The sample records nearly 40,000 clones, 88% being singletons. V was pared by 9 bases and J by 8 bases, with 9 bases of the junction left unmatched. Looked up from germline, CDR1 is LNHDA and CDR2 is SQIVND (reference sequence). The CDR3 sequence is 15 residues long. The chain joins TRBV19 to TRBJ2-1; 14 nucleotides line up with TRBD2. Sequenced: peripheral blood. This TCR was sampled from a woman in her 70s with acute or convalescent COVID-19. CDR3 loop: CASGLAGGTSYEQFF. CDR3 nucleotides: TGTGCCAGCGGACTAGCGGGAGGCACATCCTATGAGCAGTTCTTC.